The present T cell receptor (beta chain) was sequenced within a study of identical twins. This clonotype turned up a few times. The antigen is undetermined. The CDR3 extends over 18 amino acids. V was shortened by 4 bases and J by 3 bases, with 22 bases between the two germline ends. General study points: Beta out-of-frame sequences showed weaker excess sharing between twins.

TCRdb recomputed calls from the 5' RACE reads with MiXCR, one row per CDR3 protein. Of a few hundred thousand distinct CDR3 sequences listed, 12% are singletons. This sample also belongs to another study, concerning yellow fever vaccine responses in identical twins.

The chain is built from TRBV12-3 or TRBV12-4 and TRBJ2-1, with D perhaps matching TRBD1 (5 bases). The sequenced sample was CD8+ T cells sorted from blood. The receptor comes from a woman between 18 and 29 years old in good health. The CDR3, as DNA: TGTGCCAGCAGTTCCCTTGGCATCGACAGAGACTTCTACAATGAGCAGTTCTTC. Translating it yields CASSSLGIDRDFYNEQFF.